Shown below are 9 T cell receptor beta chains from a single sample sequenced in a study of shared clonotypes between healthy human individuals. The repertoire was sequenced with immunoSEQ multiplex PCR; TCRdb's copy has only in-frame clones and lacks some. The sample has millions of clones; approximately 94% are singletons. In the naive CD8 group, cells lacked CD45RO and were positively selected for CCR7, so terminally differentiated effector memory CD45RA+ cells were left out. Sample: naive CD8+ T cells from PBMCs. The receptors stem from a man aged 18 to 30 in good health. Some clones in this sample may be carry-over from other donors' samples.

With respect to this clone: Distinct nucleotide sequences in the sample also encode this CDR3. The J gene is TRBJ2-7, the V gene TRBV11-2; D is undetermined. From germline, CDR1 is SGHAT and CDR2 FQNNGV. Trimming took off 1 base at V and 3 bases at J, with 7 bases between the two ends. The CDR3 loop spans 13 amino acids. The CDR3 DNA follows: TGTGCCAGCAGCTTAGTTGGGTTCTACGAGCAGTACTTC. Amino acid sequence: CASSLVGFYEQYF.

This rearrangement joins TRBV7-2 to TRBJ1-4; D is possibly TRBD1 (6 bases). V dropped 0 bases and J dropped 5 bases, with 22 bases sitting between them. Germline V gives CDR1 SGHTA, CDR2 FQGNSA. There are 19 residues in the CDR3. CDR3 residues: CASSLARGGFPESNEKLFF. DNA for the CDR3: TGTGCCAGCAGCTTAGCCAGGGGTGGCTTCCCTGAGAGCAATGAAAAACTGTTTTTT. Variable domain in full (rest from reference TRBV7-2 and TRBJ1-4): GAGVSQSPSNKVTEKGKDVELRCDPISGHTALYWYRQSLGQGLEFLIYFQGNSAPDKSGLPSDRFSAERTGGSVSTLTIQRTQQEDSAVYLCASSLARGGFPESNEKLFFGSGTQLSVL.

This sequence joins TRBV15 and TRBJ2-7, with 7 bases lining up with TRBD2. Germline V gene data show CDR1 as LNHNV and CDR2 as YYDKDF (reference sequence). The V gene end was trimmed by 6 bases and the J gene end by 3 bases; junction bases not matched to a gene: 5. The CDR3 is made up of 13 amino acids. In DNA, the CDR3 is TGTGCCACCAGTGAGCGGGATGTCTACGAGCAGTACTTC. This translates into CATSERDVYEQYF.

The rearrangement uses TRBV6-5 and TRBJ1-5; D not resolved. Germline loops: CDR1 MNHEY, CDR2 SVGAGI. Trimming took 6 bases from V and 9 from J, leaving 21 bases between them. The CDR3 totals 15 residues. The CDR3 reads CASRTTLLASAPQHF. Here the CDR3 DNA reads TGTGCCAGCAGAACAACCCTCTTAGCGTCTGCGCCCCAGCATTTT.

This clone was picked up a small number of times. This sequence joins TRBV29-1 and TRBJ1-1; 7 positions match TRBD1. J was trimmed by 5 bases and V by 2 bases; bases with no gene match: 5. The CDR3 length is 13 residues. CDR1 and CDR2 (germline): SQVTM, ANQGSEA. CDR3 protein: CSVEPGTETEAFF. The CDR3 DNA reads TGCAGCGTTGAACCCGGGACAGAGACTGAAGCTTTCTTT.

V gene TRBV2 combines with J gene TRBJ2-7; D assignment may be TRBD1 or TRBD2 (5 bases each). V dropped 8 bases and J dropped 3 bases, with 11 bases sitting between them. Germline V gene lookup returns CDR1 SNHLY and CDR2 FYNNEI. CDR3 length: 12 amino acids. In nucleotides, the CDR3 is TGTGCCAGCCTGGGGACGGACTACGAGCAGTACTTC. Its translation is CASLGTDYEQYF.

The rearrangement joins TRBV6-5 to TRBJ2-7, with D perhaps TRBD1 (5 bases). The CDR3 has 12 amino acids. The germline V gene encodes CDR1 MNHEY and CDR2 SVGAGI. V was cut by 6 bases and J by 5 bases, with 11 bases left in between. Here the CDR3 DNA reads TGTGCCAGCAGCCCAGGGTCGAACGAGCAGTACTTC. It encodes CASSPGSNEQYF.

This clone was counted once. The V and J genes are TRBV25-1 and TRBJ2-7; D may be TRBD2 (6 bases). Germline-derived CDR1 and CDR2 are MGHDK and SYGVNS. Trimming took 4 bases from V and 3 from J, leaving 13 bases between them. The CDR3 contains 14 residues. CDR3 amino acids: CASSGSPGLYEQYF. CDR3 coding DNA: TGTGCCAGCAGTGGGTCACCGGGACTCTACGAGCAGTACTTC.

V gene TRBV6-1 combines with J gene TRBJ1-5; 11 bases fit TRBD1. The CDR3 extends over 14 amino acids. J lost 7 bases, V lost 4 bases, and 3 bases had no gene match. The germline gives CDR1 MNHNS, CDR2 SASEGT. This CDR3 is CASSGTGGDQPQHF. DNA of the CDR3: TGTGCCAGCAGTGGGACAGGGGGCGACCAGCCCCAGCATTTT.